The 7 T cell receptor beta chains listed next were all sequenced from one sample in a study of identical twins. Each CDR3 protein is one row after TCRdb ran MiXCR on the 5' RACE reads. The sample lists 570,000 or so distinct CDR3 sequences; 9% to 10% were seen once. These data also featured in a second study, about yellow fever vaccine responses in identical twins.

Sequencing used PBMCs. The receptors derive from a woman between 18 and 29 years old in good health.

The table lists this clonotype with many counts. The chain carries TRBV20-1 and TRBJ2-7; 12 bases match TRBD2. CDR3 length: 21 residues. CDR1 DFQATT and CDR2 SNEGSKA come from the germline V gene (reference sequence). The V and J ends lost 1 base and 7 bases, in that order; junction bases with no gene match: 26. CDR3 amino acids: CSARVRDSRLAGGPPGSEQYF. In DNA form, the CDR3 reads TGCAGTGCTAGAGTCCGGGACAGCCGTCTAGCGGGAGGGCCCCCCGGGAGTGAGCAGTACTTC.

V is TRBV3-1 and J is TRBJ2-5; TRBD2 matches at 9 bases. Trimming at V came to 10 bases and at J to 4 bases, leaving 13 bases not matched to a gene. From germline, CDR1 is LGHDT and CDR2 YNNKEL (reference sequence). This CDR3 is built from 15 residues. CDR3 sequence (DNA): TGTGCCACCTCCCTTCCGCGGGAGGGCTTAGAGACCCAGTACTTC. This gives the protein CATSLPREGLETQYF.

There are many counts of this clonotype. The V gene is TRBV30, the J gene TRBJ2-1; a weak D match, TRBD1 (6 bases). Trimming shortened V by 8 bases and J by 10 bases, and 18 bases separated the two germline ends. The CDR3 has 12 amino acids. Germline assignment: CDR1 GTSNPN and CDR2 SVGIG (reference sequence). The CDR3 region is CATGQNPREQFF. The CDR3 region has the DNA TGTGCCACCGGACAGAATCCGCGCGAGCAGTTCTTC. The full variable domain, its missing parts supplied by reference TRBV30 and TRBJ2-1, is SQTIHQWPATLVQPVGSPLSLECTVEGTSNPNLYWYRQAAGRGLQLLFYSVGIGQISSEVPQNLSASRPQDRQFILSSKKLLLSDSGFYLCATGQNPREQFFGPGTRLTVL.

The CDR3 sequence is CASRGDAADTQYF. The CDR3 DNA follows: TGTGCCAGCAGGGGGGACGCAGCAGATACGCAGTATTTT. The genes are TRBV9 and TRBJ2-3, with D perhaps being TRBD1 or TRBD2 (5 bases each). Germline lookup yields CDR1 SGDLS and CDR2 YYNGEE. Trimming stripped 5 bases from V and 4 bases from J, with 11 bases between. The CDR3 runs to 13 residues.

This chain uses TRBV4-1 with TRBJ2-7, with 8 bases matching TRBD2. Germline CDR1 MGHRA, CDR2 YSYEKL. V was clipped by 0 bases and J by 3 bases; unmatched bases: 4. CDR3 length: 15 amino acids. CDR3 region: CASSQDSGSLYEQYF. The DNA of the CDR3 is TGCGCCAGCAGCCAAGACAGCGGGAGCCTCTACGAGCAGTACTTC.

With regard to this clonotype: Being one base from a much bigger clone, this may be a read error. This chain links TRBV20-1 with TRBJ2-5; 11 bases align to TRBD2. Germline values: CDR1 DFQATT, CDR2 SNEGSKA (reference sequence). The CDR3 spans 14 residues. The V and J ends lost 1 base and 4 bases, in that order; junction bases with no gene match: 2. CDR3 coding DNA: TGCAGTGCTAGAGTAGCGGGGGGGCCAGAGACCCAGTACTTC. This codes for CSARVAGGPETQYF.

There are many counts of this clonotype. CDR3 DNA: TGCAGTGCCGGGGTGGCGGGAGGGCCGGTCGAGCAGTACTTC. This translates into CSAGVAGGPVEQYF. The V and J genes are TRBV20-1 and TRBJ2-7, with 9 bases fitting TRBD2. V lost 6 bases and J lost 6; bases outside the gene matches: 12. Germline CDR1 and CDR2: DFQATT and SNEGSKA (reference sequence). This CDR3 has 14 amino acids.